What follows are 23 T cell receptor beta chains derived from one specimen sequenced in a study of blood T cell repertoires in COVID-19. Sequencing used immunoSEQ multiplex PCR; TCRdb keeps in-frame clones, though not all of them. The sample gives 150,000 to 160,000 clones, 75% to 85% of which show up once; approximately 0.5% is in the top ten. Sequenced material: peripheral blood. The source of these receptors is a man between 60 and 75 years old with acute or convalescent COVID-19.

V is TRBV28 and J is TRBJ2-7; TRBD2 might be the D (6 bases). CDR1 and CDR2 from the germline V gene are MDHEN and SYDVKM. The CDR3 is 16 amino acids. Trimming shortened V by 5 bases and J by 1 base, and 18 bases separated the two germline ends. The chain's CDR3 is CASSPTPAAGSYEQYF. CDR3 nucleotides: TGTGCCAGCAGTCCAACCCCCGCCGCGGGGTCCTACGAGCAGTACTTC.

The CDR3 region is CASSYPGFSSPLHF. The CDR3 nucleotides read TGTGCCAGCAGCTACCCAGGGTTCAGTTCACCCCTCCACTTT. This rearrangement joins TRBV5-4 to TRBJ1-6, with D maybe TRBD1 (5 bases). Germline CDR1 is SGHNT and CDR2 is YYREEE (reference sequence). Trimming removed 3 bases at V and 9 bases at J, with 13 bases between. CDR3 length: 14 residues.

This chain links TRBV19 with TRBJ1-1, with a possible D match to TRBD1 (6 bases). The CDR3 covers 13 residues. Germline-derived CDR1 and CDR2 are LNHDA and SQIVND (reference sequence). Trimming stripped 5 bases from V and 11 bases from J, with 18 bases between. CDR3 in DNA: TGTGCCAGTAGTCCCCAGAGGGGGTCAGCGGCTTTCTTT. As protein: CASSPQRGSAAFF.

This sequence joins TRBV7-3 and TRBJ1-5; no definite D call. The V end was cut by 0 bases, the J end by 5 bases, with 5 bases between. The CDR3 extends over 13 amino acids. Germline loops: CDR1 SGHTA, CDR2 FQGTGA. This CDR3 is CASSLTRDQPQHF. Here the CDR3 DNA reads TGTGCCAGCAGCTTAACTCGGGATCAGCCCCAGCATTTT. The full variable domain, with the rest looked up from reference TRBV7-3 and TRBJ1-5, is GAGVSQTPSNKVTEKGKYVELRCDPISGHTALYWYRQSLGQGPEFLIYFQGTGAADDSGLPNDRFFAVRPEGSVSTLKIQRTERGDSAVYLCASSLTRDQPQHFGDGTRLSIL.

CDR3 coding DNA: TGTGCCAGCAGTGTTTTGTATGGCTCCCAACGCTCGGGTGTTTTGGAGACCCAGTACTTC. Translation: CASSVLYGSQRSGVLETQYF. The rearrangement joins TRBV6-4 to TRBJ2-5, with unresolved D. The CDR3 covers 20 residues. Germline-derived CDR1 and CDR2 are MRHNA and SNTAGT. Trimming took off 4 bases at V and 5 bases at J, with 32 bases between the two ends.

The rearrangement joins TRBV5-1 to TRBJ1-2, with 8 bases matching TRBD1. Trimming at V came to 9 bases and at J to 2 bases, leaving 6 bases not matched to a gene. The CDR3 has 13 amino acids. CDR1 is SGHRS and CDR2 is YFSETQ in the germline V gene. In DNA form, the CDR3 reads TGCGCCACCCGACAGGGGATGAACTATGGCTACACCTTC. It is translated as CATRQGMNYGYTF. Full variable domain (missing parts from reference TRBV5-1 and TRBJ1-2): KAGVTQTPRYLIKTRGQQVTLSCSPISGHRSVSWYQQTPGQGLQFLFEYFSETQRNKGNFPGRFSGRQFSNSRSEMNVSTLELGDSALYLCATRQGMNYGYTFGSGTRLTVV.

The J gene is TRBJ1-1, the V gene TRBV15; D is undetermined. Germline assignment: CDR1 LNHNV and CDR2 YYDKDF (reference sequence). The CDR3 is 17 amino acids. V lost 4 bases and J 5 bases, leaving 23 bases between the germline ends. The CDR3 spells CATSKETLSTEGTEAFF. The CDR3 DNA follows: TGTGCCACCAGCAAAGAGACCTTATCCACCGAGGGAACTGAAGCTTTCTTT.

The chain uses TRBV15 and TRBJ1-1, with D hard to call. Germline V lookup: CDR1 LNHNV, CDR2 YYDKDF (reference sequence). The V gene lost 0 bases and the J gene lost 1 base, with 3 bases spanning the gap. This CDR3 is 13 amino acids long. In DNA, the CDR3 is TGTGCCACCAGCAGAGACAGGAACACTGAAGCTTTCTTT. This sequence encodes CATSRDRNTEAFF.

V is TRBV27 and J is TRBJ1-5; 8 positions match TRBD1. The CDR3 consists of 17 residues. Germline V gene lookup returns CDR1 MNHEY and CDR2 SMNVEV (reference sequence). V shed 2 bases, J shed 2 bases, and the junction held 8 bases outside the gene matches. CDR3 amino acids: CASSLNPRGLGNQPQHF. In nucleotides, the CDR3 is TGTGCCAGCAGTTTAAACCCCAGGGGGCTGGGCAATCAGCCCCAGCATTTT.

This chain links TRBV10-2 with TRBJ1-5, with D tentatively TRBD1 (6 bases). The V gene lost 6 bases and the J gene lost 6 bases, with 15 bases spanning the gap. In germline, CDR1 is WSHSY, CDR2 SAAADI. The CDR3 runs 14 residues. The DNA for the CDR3 is TGCGCCAGCAGCGTAGGACAGTTCAGTCAGCCCCAGCATTTT. Encoded protein: CASSVGQFSQPQHF.

DNA for the CDR3: TGCGCCAGCAGCTCGGGGACAGGGGGTTTCTCTGGGGCCAACGTCCTGACTTTC. It is translated as CASSSGTGGFSGANVLTF. The chain couples TRBV5-1 to TRBJ2-6; 11 nucleotides agree with TRBD1. The CDR3 is made up of 18 amino acids. From germline, CDR1 is SGHRS and CDR2 YFSETQ. Unmatched junction bases numbered 5, after V lost 3 bases and J lost 0 bases.

The chain is built from TRBV7-7 and TRBJ2-1; 9 positions agree with TRBD1. CDR1 is SSHAT and CDR2 is FNYEAQ in the germline V gene (reference sequence). V shed 5 bases, J shed 0 bases, and the junction held 5 bases outside the gene matches. This CDR3 spans 16 amino acids. The CDR3, as DNA: TGTGCCAGCAGCCCCGGGACAGGGAGCTCCTACAATGAGCAGTTCTTC. Protein: CASSPGTGSSYNEQFF.

The chain couples TRBV7-8 to TRBJ1-4; 9 bases match TRBD1. The CDR3 is 15 amino acids. With 5 bases clipped from V and 4 bases from J, the junction kept 5 bases outside the gene matches. Germline-derived CDR1 and CDR2 are SGHVS and FQNEAQ. CDR3 nucleotide sequence: TGTGCCAGCAGCAGATGGACAGGGGTTAATGAAAAACTGTTTTTT. Its protein product is CASSRWTGVNEKLFF.

The genes are TRBV18 and TRBJ1-1; no firm D call. The CDR3 has 15 residues. V was pared by 2 bases and J by 2 bases, with 12 bases between. Germline V gene data show CDR1 as KGHSH and CDR2 as LQKENI. The CDR3 DNA is TGTGCCAGCTCACCAAAGAGAGGCAGCAACACTGAAGCTTTCTTT. Protein product: CASSPKRGSNTEAFF.

The genes are TRBV29-1 and TRBJ1-4; 7 nucleotides agree with TRBD1. The V gene end was trimmed by 4 bases and the J gene end by 8 bases; junction bases not matched to a gene: 16. CDR1 is SQVTM, CDR2 ANQGSEA, per germline. The CDR3 is made up of 16 amino acids. The CDR3 sequence is CSVVLGGVGGSEKLFF. The CDR3 DNA sequence: TGCAGCGTTGTTTTAGGGGGCGTGGGGGGAAGCGAAAAACTGTTTTTT.

J is TRBJ1-3 and V is TRBV9; 7 bases match TRBD1. This CDR3 comprises 16 residues. CDR1 is SGDLS and CDR2 is YYNGEE in the germline V gene. J lost 3 bases, V lost 0 bases, and 6 bases had no gene match. The CDR3, as DNA: TGTGCCAGCAGCGTAGCTACAGGGGAGTTTGGAAACACCATATATTTT. Its translation is CASSVATGEFGNTIYF.

The J gene is TRBJ2-7, the V gene TRBV9; 9 nucleotides line up with TRBD1. After removal of 4 bases from V and 5 bases from J, the junction contained 10 bases not matched to a gene. CDR3 length: 15 amino acids. Germline assignment: CDR1 SGDLS and CDR2 YYNGEE. Written as DNA, the CDR3 is TGTGCCAGCAGCCCCCTCGGGACAGGGAGGGACGAGCAGTACTTC. This translates into CASSPLGTGRDEQYF. Variable domain in full (rest from reference TRBV9 and TRBJ2-7): DSGVTQTPKHLITATGQRVTLRCSPRSGDLSVYWYQQSLDQGLQFLIQYYNGEERAKGNILERFSAQQFPDLHSELNLSSLELGDSALYFCASSPLGTGRDEQYFGPGTRLTVT.

This clone was seen only a few times. The chain employs TRBV5-6 and TRBJ1-6; no clear D. Germline V gene lookup returns CDR1 SGHDT and CDR2 YYEEEE. The ends were cut back, 7 bases at V and 3 bases at J, with 14 bases in the middle. CDR3 length: 15 amino acids. Here the CDR3 DNA reads TGTGCCAGCTTCCGATCGGTCGACTATAATTCACCCCTCCACTTT. Translated: CASFRSVDYNSPLHF.

The chain carries TRBV30 and TRBJ2-2; D unclear. The CDR3 has 12 residues. Per germline, CDR1 GTSNPN and CDR2 SVGIG (reference sequence). This chain's CDR3 is CATHLRTGELFF. CDR3 coding DNA: TGTGCTACACACTTGAGGACCGGGGAGCTGTTTTTT. The whole variable domain, remainder taken from reference TRBV30 and TRBJ2-2, is SQTIHQWPATLVQPVGSPLSLECTVEGTSNPNLYWYRQAAGRGLQLLFYSVGIGQISSEVPQNLSASRPQDRQFILSSKKLLLSDSGFYLCATHLRTGELFFGEGSRLTVL.

This chain uses TRBV11-3 with TRBJ2-3, with a tentative D call TRBD2 (7 bases). This CDR3 is built from 17 residues. In germline, CDR1 is SGHNT, CDR2 YENEEA. V lost 6 bases, J lost 0 bases, and 19 bases lay in between. Here the CDR3 reads CASSPWWEGESTDTQYF. CDR3 nucleotides: TGTGCCAGCAGTCCGTGGTGGGAGGGGGAAAGCACAGATACGCAGTATTTT.

The chain carries TRBV5-4 and TRBJ1-4; D is unclear. The CDR3 length is 14 residues. Germline V gene sequence: CDR1 SGHNT, CDR2 YYREEE (reference sequence). V lost 3 bases to trimming and J lost 2 bases, with 8 bases between them. CDR3 region: CASSSAGTNEKLFF. CDR3 bases: TGTGCCAGCAGCTCGGCCGGGACTAATGAAAAACTGTTTTTT. Full variable domain (outside the CDR3, taken from reference TRBV5-4 and TRBJ1-4): ETGVTQSPTHLIKTRGQQVTLRCSSQSGHNTVSWYQQALGQGPQFIFQYYREEENGRGNFPPRFSGLQFPNYSSELNVNALELDDSALYLCASSSAGTNEKLFFGSGTQLSVL.

This clone was found once. The DNA of the CDR3 is TGTGCCAGCAGTTCCCTAGCGGGCTCCTACAATGAGCAGTTCTTC. Its protein is CASSSLAGSYNEQFF. This chain links TRBV6-6 with TRBJ2-1; 8 nucleotides match TRBD2. This CDR3 has 15 amino acids. Germline loops: CDR1 MNHNY, CDR2 SVGAGI (reference sequence). Trimming took 4 bases from V and 0 from J; bases not matched to a gene: 2.

As to this clone: The junction departs from the called germline gene at one end, perhaps through a read error. The J gene is TRBJ2-1, the V gene TRBV9, with D tentatively TRBD2 (5 bases). CDR1 and CDR2 (germline): SGDLS, YYNGEE. This CDR3 has 14 residues. CDR3: CASSVGGSYHEQFF. The CDR3, as DNA: TGTGCCAGCAGCGTAGGAGGGAGCTACCATGAGCAGTTCTTC.